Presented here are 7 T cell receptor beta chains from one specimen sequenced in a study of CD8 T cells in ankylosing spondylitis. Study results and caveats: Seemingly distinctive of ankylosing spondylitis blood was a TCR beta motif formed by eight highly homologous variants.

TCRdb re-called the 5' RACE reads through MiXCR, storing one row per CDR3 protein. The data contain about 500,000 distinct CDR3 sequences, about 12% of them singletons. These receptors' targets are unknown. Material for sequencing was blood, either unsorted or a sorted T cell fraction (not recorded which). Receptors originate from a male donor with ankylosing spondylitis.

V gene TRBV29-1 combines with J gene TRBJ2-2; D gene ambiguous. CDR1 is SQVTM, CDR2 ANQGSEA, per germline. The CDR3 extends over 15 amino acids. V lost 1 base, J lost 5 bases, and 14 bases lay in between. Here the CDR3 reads CSVEARIGLTGELFF. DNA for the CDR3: TGCAGCGTTGAAGCCCGCATCGGGTTAACCGGGGAGCTGTTTTTT.

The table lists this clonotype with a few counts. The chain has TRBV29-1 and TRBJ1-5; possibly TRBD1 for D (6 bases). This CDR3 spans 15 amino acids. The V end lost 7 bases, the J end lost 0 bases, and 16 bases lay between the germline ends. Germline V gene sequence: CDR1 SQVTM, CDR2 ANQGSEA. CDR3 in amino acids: CSAITTGDSNQPQHF. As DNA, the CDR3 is TGCAGCGCTATAACGACAGGCGATAGCAATCAGCCCCAGCATTTT.

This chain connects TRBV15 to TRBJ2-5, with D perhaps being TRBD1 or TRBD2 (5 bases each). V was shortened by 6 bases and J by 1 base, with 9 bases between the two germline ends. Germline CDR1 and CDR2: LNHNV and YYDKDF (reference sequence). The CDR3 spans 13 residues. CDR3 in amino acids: CATRTGTQETQYF. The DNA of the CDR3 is TGTGCCACCAGGACCGGGACCCAAGAGACCCAGTACTTC. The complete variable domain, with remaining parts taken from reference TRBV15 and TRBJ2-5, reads DAMVIQNPRYQVTQFGKPVTLSCSQTLNHNVMYWYQQKSSQAPKLLFHYYDKDFNNEADTPDNFQSRRPNTSFCFLDIRSPGLGDTAMYLCATRTGTQETQYFGPGTRLLVL.

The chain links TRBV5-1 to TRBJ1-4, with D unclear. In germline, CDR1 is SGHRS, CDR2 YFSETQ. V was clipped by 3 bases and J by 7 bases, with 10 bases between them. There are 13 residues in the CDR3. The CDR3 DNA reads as TGCGCCAGCAGCTCGTCGCCCGGTGAAAAACTGTTTTTT. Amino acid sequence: CASSSSPGEKLFF.

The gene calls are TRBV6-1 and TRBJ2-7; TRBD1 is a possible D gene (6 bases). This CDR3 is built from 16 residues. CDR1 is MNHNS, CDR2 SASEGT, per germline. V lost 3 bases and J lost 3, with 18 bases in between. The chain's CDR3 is CASSDGWGHRDYEQYV. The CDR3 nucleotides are TGTGCCAGCAGTGATGGGTGGGGACACAGGGACTACGAGCAGTACGTC.

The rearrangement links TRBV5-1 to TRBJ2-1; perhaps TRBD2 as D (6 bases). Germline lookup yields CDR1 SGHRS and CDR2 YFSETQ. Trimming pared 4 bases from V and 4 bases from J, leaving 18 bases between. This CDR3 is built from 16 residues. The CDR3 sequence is CASSPTSPPLYNEQFF. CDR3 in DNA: TGCGCCAGCAGCCCCACTAGCCCACCTTTGTACAATGAGCAGTTCTTC.

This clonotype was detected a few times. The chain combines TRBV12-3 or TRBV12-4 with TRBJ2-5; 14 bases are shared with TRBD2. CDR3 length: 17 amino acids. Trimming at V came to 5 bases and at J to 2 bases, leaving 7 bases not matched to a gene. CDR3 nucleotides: TGTGCCAGCAGTGCACCGGGACTAGCGGGAGTGCAAGAGACCCAGTACTTC. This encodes CASSAPGLAGVQETQYF.